This entry features one T cell receptor (beta chain) sequence. Each CDR3 protein gets one entry after TCRdb re-called the RT-PCR reads with MiXCR. The table shows about 150,000 distinct CDR3 sequences, with 30% to 45% occurring only once. This entry comes from a study of patients and donors after allogeneic stem cell transplantation. CDR1 is SGDLS and CDR2 is YYNGEE in the germline V gene. The CDR3 is 18 amino acids. With V trimmed by 2 bases and J by 0 bases, 11 bases remained unmatched. The chain is built from TRBV9 and TRBJ1-3; TRBD1 aligns across 7 bases. The sequenced material came from blood, either unsorted or a sorted T cell fraction (not recorded which). The receptor comes from a human donor who was either an allogeneic HSCT recipient or a stem cell or donor lymphocyte infusion donor (not recorded which). It is not recorded whose cells these are; they may come from a transplant donor. CDR3 sequence (DNA): TGTGCCAGCAGCGTCAGGGGGATGGGATCAGGCTCTGGAAACACCATATATTTT. Translated: CASSVRGMGSGSGNTIYF.